This T cell receptor beta chain was observed in a study of OX40 agonist ivuxolimab in advanced cancers. Background on the study: An agonistic anti-OX40 (CD134) antibody, ivuxolimab, was used to treat the patients. Treatment received earlier with anti-PD-1, anti-PD-L1 or anti-CTLA-4 agents was allowed, and 40% had some. Partial response was recorded in three patients: one hepatocellular carcinoma and two cutaneous melanoma cases. Study-level results: Expanded clones tended on average to be more numerous among CD8+ T cells than CD4+.

The CDR3 has 15 amino acids. The ends lost 4 bases at V and 3 bases at J; junction bases unmatched: 7. CDR1 is SGDLS, CDR2 YYNGEE, per germline. Produced via immunoSEQ multiplex PCR; TCRdb's table is partial and in-frame only. The data show over 50,000 clones, roughly 86% seen once. A word on this clone: Its antigen is unidentified.

The sample here was CD4+ or CD8+ T cells sorted from blood, taken in a trial of the OX40 agonist ivuxolimab. The chain uses TRBV9 and TRBJ1-1; TRBD1 aligns across 9 bases. The sequence was collected from an adult with an advanced solid tumor such as melanoma, head and neck, liver or kidney cancer. The CDR3 spells CASSPWGQGYTEAFF. CDR3 nucleotides: TGTGCCAGCAGCCCGTGGGGACAGGGATACACTGAAGCTTTCTTT.